This T cell receptor beta chain is drawn from a study of shared clonotypes between healthy human individuals. Comment on this clone: Antigen specificity is unknown.

Study conclusions and caveats: Genetic and exposure-history diversity was limited by the small donor number.

An assay was performed, and its level was deep. Evenly divided among several immunoSEQ plates was the genomic DNA of each subset. Libraries were prepared by immunoSEQ multiplex PCR; TCRdb keeps only in-frame clonotypes and omits some of them. The data hold roughly 2 million clones, with 85% to 95% observed a single time. Material: naive CD4+ T cells sorted from blood. The subset denotes: CD45RA+ positively selected. The receptor's source is a man between 18 and 35 years old in good health.

The CDR3 here is CASSQEVGTSGDYTQYF. CDR3 nucleotides: TGTGCCAGCAGCCAAGAGGTGGGGACTAGCGGGGATTATACGCAGTATTTT. The chain uses TRBV4-2 and TRBJ2-3; 13 bases line up with TRBD2. This CDR3 has 17 amino acids. Germline V lookup: CDR1 LGHNA, CDR2 YNFKEQ. With 0 bases clipped from V and 7 bases from J, the junction kept 7 bases outside the gene matches.